This T cell receptor (beta chain) was recovered during a study of T-cell reconstitution after alpha-beta-depleted transplantation in children. With 5 bases clipped from V and 2 bases from J, the junction kept 4 bases outside the gene matches. The CDR3 loop spans 14 amino acids. Germline CDR1 and CDR2: LGHNA and YNFKEQ. During its preparation, the TCRbeta library received unique molecular identifiers. Using its own MiXCR run on the PCR reads, TCRdb lists one record per CDR3 protein. The sample lists some 200,000 distinct CDR3 sequences, approximately 14% occurring once. This clonotype was seen ten or more times.

The receptor's source is a human donor who donated a stem cell graft to a child with acute lymphoblastic leukemia. Sequences were derived from PBMCs from the stem cell graft donor, sampled from the stem cell graft. The chain combines TRBV4-2 with TRBJ2-3, with 7 bases lining up with TRBD2. The CDR3 region is CASSILAATDTQYF. The CDR3 DNA sequence: TGTGCCAGCAGCATCCTAGCGGCCACAGATACGCAGTATTTT.